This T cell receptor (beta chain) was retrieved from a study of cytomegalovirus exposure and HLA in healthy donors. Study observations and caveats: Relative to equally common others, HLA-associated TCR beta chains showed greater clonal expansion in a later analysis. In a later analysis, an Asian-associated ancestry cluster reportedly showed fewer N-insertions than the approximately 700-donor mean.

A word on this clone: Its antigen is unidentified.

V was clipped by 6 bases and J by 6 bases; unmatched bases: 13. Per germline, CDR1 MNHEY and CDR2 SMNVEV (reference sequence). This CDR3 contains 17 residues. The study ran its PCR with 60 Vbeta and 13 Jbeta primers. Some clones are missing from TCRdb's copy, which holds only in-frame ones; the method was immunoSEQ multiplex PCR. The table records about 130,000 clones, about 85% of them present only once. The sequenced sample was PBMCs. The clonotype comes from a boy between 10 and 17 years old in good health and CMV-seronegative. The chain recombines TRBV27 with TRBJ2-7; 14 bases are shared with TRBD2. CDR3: CASSLYGTSGRMSEQYF. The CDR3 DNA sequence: TGTGCCAGCAGCCTCTATGGGACTAGCGGGAGAATGTCCGAGCAGTACTTC.